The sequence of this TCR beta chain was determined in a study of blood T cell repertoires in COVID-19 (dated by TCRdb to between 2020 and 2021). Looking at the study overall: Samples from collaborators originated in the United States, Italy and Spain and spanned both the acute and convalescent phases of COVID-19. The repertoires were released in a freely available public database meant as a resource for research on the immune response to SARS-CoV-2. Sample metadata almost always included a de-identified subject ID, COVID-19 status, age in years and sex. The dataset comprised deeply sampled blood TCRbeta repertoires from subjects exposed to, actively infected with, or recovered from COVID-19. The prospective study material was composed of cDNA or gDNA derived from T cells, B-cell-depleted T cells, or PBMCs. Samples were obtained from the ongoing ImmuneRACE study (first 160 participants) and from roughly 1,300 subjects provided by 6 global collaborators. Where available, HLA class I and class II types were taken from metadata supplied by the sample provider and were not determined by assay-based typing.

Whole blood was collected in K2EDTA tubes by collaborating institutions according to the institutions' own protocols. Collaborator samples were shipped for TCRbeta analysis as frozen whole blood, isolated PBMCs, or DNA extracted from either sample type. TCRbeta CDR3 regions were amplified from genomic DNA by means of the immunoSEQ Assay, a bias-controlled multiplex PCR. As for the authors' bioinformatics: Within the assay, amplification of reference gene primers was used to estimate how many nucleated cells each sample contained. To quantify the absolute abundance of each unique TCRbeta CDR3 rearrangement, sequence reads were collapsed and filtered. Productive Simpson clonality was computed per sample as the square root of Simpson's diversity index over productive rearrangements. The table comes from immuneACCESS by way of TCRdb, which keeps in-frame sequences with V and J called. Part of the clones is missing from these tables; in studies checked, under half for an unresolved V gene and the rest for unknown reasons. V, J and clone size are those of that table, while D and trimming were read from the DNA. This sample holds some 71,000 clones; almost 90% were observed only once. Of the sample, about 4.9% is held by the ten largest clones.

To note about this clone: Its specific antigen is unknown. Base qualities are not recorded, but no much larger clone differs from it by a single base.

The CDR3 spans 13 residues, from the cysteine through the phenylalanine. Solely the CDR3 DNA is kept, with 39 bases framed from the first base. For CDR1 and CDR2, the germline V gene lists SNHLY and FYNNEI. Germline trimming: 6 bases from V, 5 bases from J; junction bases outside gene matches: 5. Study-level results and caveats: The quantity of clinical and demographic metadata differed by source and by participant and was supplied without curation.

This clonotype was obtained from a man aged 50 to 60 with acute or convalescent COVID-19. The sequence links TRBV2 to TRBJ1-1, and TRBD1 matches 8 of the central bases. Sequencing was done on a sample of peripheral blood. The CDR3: CASSINRGTEAFF. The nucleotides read TGTGCCAGCAGCATAAACAGGGGGACTGAAGCTTTCTTT.